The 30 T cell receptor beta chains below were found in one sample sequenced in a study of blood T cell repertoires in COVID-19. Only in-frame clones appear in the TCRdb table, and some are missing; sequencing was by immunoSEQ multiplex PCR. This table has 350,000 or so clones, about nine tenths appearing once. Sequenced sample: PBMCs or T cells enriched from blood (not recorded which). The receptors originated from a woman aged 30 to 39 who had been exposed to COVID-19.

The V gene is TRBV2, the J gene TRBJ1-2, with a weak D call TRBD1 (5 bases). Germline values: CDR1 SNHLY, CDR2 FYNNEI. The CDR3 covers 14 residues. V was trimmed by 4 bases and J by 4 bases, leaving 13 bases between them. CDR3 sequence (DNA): TGTGCCAGCAGTGCTTTCCAGGGAGGCTATGGCTACACCTTC. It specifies CASSAFQGGYGYTF.

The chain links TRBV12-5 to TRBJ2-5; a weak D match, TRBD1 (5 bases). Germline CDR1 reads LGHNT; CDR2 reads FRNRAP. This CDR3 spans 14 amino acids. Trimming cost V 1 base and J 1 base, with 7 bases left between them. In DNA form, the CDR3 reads TGTGCTAGTGGTTTGGGGGGCGGCCAAGAGACCCAGTACTTC. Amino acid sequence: CASGLGGGQETQYF.

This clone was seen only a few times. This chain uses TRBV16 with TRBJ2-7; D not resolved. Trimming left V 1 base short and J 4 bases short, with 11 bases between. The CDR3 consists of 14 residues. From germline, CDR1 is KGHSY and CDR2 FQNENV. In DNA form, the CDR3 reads TGTGCCAGCAGCCAATTTGAGAGAATTTACGAGCAGTACTTC. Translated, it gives CASSQFERIYEQYF.

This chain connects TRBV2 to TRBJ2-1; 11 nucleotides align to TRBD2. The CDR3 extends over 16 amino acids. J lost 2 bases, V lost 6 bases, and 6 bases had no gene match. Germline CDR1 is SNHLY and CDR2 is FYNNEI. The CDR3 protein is CASRELAGGTYNEQFF. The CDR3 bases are TGTGCCAGCAGGGAGCTAGCGGGAGGTACCTACAATGAGCAGTTCTTC. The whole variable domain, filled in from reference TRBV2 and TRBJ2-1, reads EPEVTQTPSHQVTQMGQEVILRCVPISNHLYFYWYRQILGQKVEFLVSFYNNEISEKSEIFDDQFSVERPDGSNFTLKIRSTKLEDSAMYFCASRELAGGTYNEQFFGPGTRLTVL.

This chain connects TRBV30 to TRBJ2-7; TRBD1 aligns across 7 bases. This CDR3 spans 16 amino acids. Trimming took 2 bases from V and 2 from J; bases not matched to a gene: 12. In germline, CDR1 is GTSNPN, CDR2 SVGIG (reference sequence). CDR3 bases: TGTGCCTGGAGTCCTACAGGGGTATGGGTTCCCTACGAGCAGTACTTC. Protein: CAWSPTGVWVPYEQYF.

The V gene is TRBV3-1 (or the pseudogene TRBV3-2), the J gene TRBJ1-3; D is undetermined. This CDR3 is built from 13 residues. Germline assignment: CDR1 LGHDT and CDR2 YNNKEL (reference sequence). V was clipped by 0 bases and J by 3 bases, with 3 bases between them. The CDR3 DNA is TGTGCCAGCAGCCAAGACCGTGGAAACACCATATATTTT. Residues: CASSQDRGNTIYF.

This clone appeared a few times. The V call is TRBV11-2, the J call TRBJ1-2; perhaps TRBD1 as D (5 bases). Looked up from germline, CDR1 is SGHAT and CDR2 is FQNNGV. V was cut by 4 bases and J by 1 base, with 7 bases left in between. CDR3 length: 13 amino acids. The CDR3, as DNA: TGTGCCAGCAGCTCAGGGTATAACTATGGCTACACCTTC. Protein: CASSSGYNYGYTF.

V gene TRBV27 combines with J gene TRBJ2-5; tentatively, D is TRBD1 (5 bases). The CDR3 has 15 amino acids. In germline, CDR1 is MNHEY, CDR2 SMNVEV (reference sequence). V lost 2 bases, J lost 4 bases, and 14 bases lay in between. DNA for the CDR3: TGTGCCAGCAGTTTAGATCCAGGGATAGTAGAGACCCAGTACTTC. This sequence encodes CASSLDPGIVETQYF.

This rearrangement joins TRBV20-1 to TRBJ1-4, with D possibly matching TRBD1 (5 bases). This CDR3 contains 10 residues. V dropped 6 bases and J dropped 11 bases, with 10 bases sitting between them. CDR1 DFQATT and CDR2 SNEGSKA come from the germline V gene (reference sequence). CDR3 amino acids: CSAGTPKLFF. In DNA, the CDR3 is TGCAGTGCGGGGACTCCGAAACTGTTTTTT.

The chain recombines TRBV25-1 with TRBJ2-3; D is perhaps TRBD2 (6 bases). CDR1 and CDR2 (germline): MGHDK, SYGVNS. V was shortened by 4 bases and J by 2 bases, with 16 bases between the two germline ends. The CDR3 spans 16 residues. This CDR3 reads CASSGLELATTDTQYF. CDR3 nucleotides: TGTGCCAGCAGTGGTCTGGAACTAGCCACCACAGATACGCAGTATTTT.

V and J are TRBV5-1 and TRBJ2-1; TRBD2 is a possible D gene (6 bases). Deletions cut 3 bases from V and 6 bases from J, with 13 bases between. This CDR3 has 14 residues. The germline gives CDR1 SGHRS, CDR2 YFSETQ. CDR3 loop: CASSSGGAGNEQFF. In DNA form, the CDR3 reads TGCGCCAGCAGCTCTGGAGGGGCCGGCAATGAGCAGTTCTTC.

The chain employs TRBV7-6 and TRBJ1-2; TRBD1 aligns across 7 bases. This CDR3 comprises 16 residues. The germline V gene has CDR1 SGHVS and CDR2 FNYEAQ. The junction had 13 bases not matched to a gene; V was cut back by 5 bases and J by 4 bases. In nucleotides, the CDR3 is TGTGCCAGCAGCCTTAGTCCCTTACAGGGGATCTATGGCTACACCTTC. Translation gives CASSLSPLQGIYGYTF.

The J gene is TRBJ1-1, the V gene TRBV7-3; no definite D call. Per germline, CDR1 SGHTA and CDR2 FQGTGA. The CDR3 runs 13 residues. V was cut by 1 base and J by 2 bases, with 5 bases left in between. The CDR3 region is CASSLIPNTEAFF. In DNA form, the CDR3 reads TGTGCCAGCAGCTTAATTCCTAACACTGAAGCTTTCTTT.

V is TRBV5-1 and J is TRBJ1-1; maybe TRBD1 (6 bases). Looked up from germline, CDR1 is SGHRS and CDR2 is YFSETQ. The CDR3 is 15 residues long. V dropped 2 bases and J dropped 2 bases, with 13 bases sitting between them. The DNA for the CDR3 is TGCGCCAGCAGCTTACAGGGTCTTTCTAACACTGAAGCTTTCTTT. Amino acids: CASSLQGLSNTEAFF.

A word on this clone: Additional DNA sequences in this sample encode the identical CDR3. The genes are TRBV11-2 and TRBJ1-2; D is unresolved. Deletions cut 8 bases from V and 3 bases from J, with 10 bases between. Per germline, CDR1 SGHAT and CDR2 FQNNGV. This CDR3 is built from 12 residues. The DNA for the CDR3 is TGTGCCAGCTCTCCGACTGACTATGGCTACACCTTC. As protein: CASSPTDYGYTF.

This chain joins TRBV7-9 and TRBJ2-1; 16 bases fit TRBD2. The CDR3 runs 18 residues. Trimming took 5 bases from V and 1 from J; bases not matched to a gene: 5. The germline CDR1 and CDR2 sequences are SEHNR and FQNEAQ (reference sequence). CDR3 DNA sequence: TGTGCCAGCAGCCGGGGACTAGCGGGAGGGTGGTCCTACAATGAGCAGTTCTTC. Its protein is CASSRGLAGGWSYNEQFF.

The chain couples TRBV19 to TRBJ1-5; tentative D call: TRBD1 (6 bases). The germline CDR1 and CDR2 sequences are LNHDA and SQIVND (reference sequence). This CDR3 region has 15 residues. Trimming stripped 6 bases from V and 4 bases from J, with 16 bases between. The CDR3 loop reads CASRHQTGDNQPQHF. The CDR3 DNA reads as TGTGCCAGTAGACATCAGACAGGAGATAATCAGCCCCAGCATTTT.

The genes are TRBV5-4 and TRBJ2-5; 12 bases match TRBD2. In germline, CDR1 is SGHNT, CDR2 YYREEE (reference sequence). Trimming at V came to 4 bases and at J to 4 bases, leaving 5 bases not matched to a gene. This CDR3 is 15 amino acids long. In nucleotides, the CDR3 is TGTGCCAGCAGCGCCACTAGCGGGAGGATAGAGACCCAGTACTTC. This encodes CASSATSGRIETQYF. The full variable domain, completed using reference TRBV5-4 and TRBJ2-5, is ETGVTQSPTHLIKTRGQQVTLRCSSQSGHNTVSWYQQALGQGPQFIFQYYREEENGRGNFPPRFSGLQFPNYSSELNVNALELDDSALYLCASSATSGRIETQYFGPGTRLLVL.

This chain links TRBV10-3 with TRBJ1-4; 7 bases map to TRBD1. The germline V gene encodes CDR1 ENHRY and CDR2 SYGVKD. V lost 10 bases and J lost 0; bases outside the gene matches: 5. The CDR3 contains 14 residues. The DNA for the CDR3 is TGTGCCAGCGGGACAGCTGCAACTAATGAAAAACTGTTTTTT. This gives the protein CASGTAATNEKLFF.

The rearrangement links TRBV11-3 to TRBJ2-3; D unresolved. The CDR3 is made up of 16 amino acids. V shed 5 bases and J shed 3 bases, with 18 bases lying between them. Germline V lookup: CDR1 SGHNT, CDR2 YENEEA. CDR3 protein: CASSPPSSRETDTQYF. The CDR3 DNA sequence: TGTGCCAGCAGCCCACCGAGCTCCCGCGAGACAGATACGCAGTATTTT.

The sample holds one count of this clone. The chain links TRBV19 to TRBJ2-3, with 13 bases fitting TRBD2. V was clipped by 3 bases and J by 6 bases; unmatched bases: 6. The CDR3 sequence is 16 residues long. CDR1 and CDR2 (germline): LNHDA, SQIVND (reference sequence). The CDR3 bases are TGTGCCAGTAGTATTGGACTAGCGGGAGTAACGGATACGCAGTATTTT. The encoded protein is CASSIGLAGVTDTQYF.

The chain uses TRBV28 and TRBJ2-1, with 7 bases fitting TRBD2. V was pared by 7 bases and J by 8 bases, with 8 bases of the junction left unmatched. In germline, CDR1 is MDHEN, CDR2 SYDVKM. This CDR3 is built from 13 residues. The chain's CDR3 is CASTVSGLDEQFF. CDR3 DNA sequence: TGTGCCAGCACCGTTAGCGGGTTGGATGAGCAGTTCTTC.

CDR3 protein: CASSILTGGRNEQFF. The DNA of the CDR3 is TGTGCCAGTAGTATCTTAACTGGCGGGAGAAATGAGCAGTTCTTC. The chain recombines TRBV19 with TRBJ2-1; 7 nucleotides agree with TRBD2. This CDR3 contains 15 residues. With 3 bases clipped from V and 7 bases from J, the junction kept 9 bases outside the gene matches. The germline gives CDR1 LNHDA, CDR2 SQIVND (reference sequence).

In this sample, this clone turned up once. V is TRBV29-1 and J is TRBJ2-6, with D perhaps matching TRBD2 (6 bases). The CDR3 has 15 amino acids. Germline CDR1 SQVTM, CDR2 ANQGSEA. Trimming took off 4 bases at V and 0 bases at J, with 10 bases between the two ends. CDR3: CSVGEAYSGANVLTF. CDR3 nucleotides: TGCAGCGTTGGGGAGGCGTACTCTGGGGCCAACGTCCTGACTTTC.

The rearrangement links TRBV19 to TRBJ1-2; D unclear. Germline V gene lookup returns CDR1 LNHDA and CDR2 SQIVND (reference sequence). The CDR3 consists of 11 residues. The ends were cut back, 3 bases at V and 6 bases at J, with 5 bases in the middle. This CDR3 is CASSIRDGYTF. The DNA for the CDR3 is TGTGCCAGTAGTATTCGGGATGGCTACACCTTC.

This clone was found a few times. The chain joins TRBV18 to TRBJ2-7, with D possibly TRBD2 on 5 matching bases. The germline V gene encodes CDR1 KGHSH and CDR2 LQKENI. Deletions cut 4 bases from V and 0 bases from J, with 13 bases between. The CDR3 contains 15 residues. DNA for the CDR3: TGTGCCAGCTCACTTGGCAGCGGACCCTCCTACGAGCAGTACTTC. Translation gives CASSLGSGPSYEQYF.

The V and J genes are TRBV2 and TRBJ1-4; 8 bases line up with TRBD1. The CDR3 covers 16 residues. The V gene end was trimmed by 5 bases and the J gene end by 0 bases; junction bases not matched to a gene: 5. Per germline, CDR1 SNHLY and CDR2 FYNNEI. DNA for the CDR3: TGTGCCAGCAGTCCAGGACAGGGAGCAACTAATGAAAAACTGTTTTTT. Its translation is CASSPGQGATNEKLFF.

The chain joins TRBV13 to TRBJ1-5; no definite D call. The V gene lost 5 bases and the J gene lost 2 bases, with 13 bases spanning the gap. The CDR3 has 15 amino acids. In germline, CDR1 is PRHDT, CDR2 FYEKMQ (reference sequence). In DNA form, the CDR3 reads TGTGCCAGCAGCCGGAGAGGGAAGGGCAATCAGCCCCAGCATTTT. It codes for CASSRRGKGNQPQHF. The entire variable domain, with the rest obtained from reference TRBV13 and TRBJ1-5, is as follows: AAGVIQSPRHLIKEKRETATLKCYPIPRHDTVYWYQQGPGQDPQFLISFYEKMQSDKGSIPDRFSAQQFSDYHSELNMSSLELGDSALYFCASSRRGKGNQPQHFGDGTRLSIL.

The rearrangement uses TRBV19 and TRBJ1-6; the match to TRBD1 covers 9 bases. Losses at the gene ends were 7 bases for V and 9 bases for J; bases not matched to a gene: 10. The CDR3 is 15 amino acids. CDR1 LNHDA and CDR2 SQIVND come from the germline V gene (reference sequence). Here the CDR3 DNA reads TGTGCCAGTACCCTCACAGGGGGCGTTAGTTCACCCCTCCACTTT. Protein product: CASTLTGGVSSPLHF.

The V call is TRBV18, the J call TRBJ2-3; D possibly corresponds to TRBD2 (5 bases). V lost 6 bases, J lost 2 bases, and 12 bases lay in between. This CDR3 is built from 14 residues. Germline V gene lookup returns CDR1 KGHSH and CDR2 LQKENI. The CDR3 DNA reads TGTGCCAGCTCGACGACGGGAATCACAGATACGCAGTATTTT. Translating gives CASSTTGITDTQYF.